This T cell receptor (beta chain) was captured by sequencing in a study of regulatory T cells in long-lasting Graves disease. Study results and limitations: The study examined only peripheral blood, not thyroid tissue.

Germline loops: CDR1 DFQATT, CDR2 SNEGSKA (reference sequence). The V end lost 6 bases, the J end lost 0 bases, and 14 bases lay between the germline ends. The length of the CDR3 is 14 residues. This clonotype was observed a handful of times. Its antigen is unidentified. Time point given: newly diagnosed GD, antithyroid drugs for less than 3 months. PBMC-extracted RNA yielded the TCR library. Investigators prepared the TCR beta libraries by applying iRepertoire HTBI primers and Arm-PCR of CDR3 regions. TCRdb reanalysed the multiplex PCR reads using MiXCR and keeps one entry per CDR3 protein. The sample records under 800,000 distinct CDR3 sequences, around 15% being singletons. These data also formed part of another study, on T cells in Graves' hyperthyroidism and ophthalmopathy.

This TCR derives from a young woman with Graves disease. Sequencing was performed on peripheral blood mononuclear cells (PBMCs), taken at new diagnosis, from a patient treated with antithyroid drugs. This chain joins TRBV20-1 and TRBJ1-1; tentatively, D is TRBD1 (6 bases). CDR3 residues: CSAKQGGMNTEAFF. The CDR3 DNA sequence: TGCAGTGCGAAACAGGGAGGGATGAACACTGAAGCTTTCTTT.